These 6 T cell receptor beta chains came from one sample sequenced in a study of CD8 T cells in Susac syndrome. RNA, at about 0.45 to 1 ug, was reverse transcribed with random hexamers. Via MiXCR, TCRdb re-called the immunoSEQ multiplex PCR reads, giving one row per CDR3 protein. The sample holds around 69,000 distinct CDR3 sequences, 93% seen once. The sample taken for sequencing was CD8+ T cells from PBMCs. Every receptor here comes from a human donor with Susac syndrome.

This chain joins TRBV27 and TRBJ2-3; TRBD2 matches 8 bases. The trim removed 3 bases at V and 3 bases at J, leaving 8 bases unmatched. Germline-derived CDR1 and CDR2 are MNHEY and SMNVEV (reference sequence). This CDR3 contains 16 residues. As DNA, the CDR3 is TGTGCCAGCAGTTTTTTCTCCGGGGGGGGAACAGATACGCAGTATTTT. Translated, it gives CASSFFSGGGTDTQYF.

The rearrangement links TRBV7-9 to TRBJ2-1; 7 nucleotides line up with TRBD1. V shed 5 bases, J shed 4 bases, and the junction held 8 bases outside the gene matches. Per the germline V gene, CDR1 is SEHNR and CDR2 is FQNEAQ (reference sequence). The CDR3 consists of 15 residues. The DNA of the CDR3 is TGTGCCAGCAGCCGCCGGGACAGCACATACAATGAGCAGTTCTTC. Translated: CASSRRDSTYNEQFF.

V is TRBV7-9 and J is TRBJ1-4, with D possibly being TRBD1 (5 bases). The CDR3 loop spans 14 amino acids. Trimming stripped 4 bases from V and 8 bases from J, with 14 bases between. Germline-derived CDR1 and CDR2 are SEHNR and FQNEAQ (reference sequence). The CDR3 is CASSYGQGWEKLFF. The CDR3 region has the DNA TGTGCCAGCAGCTATGGGCAGGGCTGGGAAAAACTGTTTTTT. The full variable domain, rest sourced from reference TRBV7-9 and TRBJ1-4, is DTGVSQNPRHKITKRGQNVTFRCDPISEHNRLYWYRQTLGQGPEFLTYFQNEAQLEKSRLLSDRFSAERPKGSFSTLEIQRTEQGDSAMYLCASSYGQGWEKLFFGSGTQLSVL.

The V gene is TRBV19, the J gene TRBJ1-2; D ambiguous. V was trimmed by 4 bases and J by 10 bases, leaving 16 bases between them. Germline V lookup: CDR1 LNHDA, CDR2 SQIVND (reference sequence). The CDR3 sequence is 13 residues long. The CDR3 DNA is TGTGCCAGTAGTAAGGGCAATGGAGGGTACTACACCTTC. It translates to CASSKGNGGYYTF. The whole variable domain, remainder taken from reference TRBV19 and TRBJ1-2, is DGGITQSPKYLFRKEGQNVTLSCEQNLNHDAMYWYRQDPGQGLRLIYYSQIVNDFQKGDIAEGYSVSREKKESFPLTVTSAQKNPTAFYLCASSKGNGGYYTFGSGTRLTVV.

The chain carries TRBV5-6 and TRBJ1-2; D is undetermined. The CDR3 length is 11 residues. Germline lookup yields CDR1 SGHDT and CDR2 YYEEEE. Trimming left V 8 bases short and J 4 bases short, with 9 bases between. The CDR3 loop is CASRKTYGYTF. The CDR3 DNA sequence: TGTGCCAGTCGAAAGACCTATGGCTACACCTTC.

V and J are TRBV19 and TRBJ1-6; 8 nucleotides align to TRBD1. The junction had 7 bases not matched to a gene; V was cut back by 9 bases and J by 9 bases. The CDR3 loop spans 13 amino acids. CDR1 is LNHDA and CDR2 is SQIVND in the germline V gene (reference sequence). The CDR3 loop is CASEDRVGSPLHF. Written as DNA, the CDR3 is TGTGCCAGCGAGGACAGGGTGGGTTCACCCCTCCACTTT.